One sample yielded the 4 T cell receptor beta chains listed below, sequenced in a study of blood T cells in healthy people across ages. Then a second PCR, running roughly 7 to 11 cycles, was carried out with a sample-barcoded 5' primer and a J-beta primer mix. TCRdb re-called the 5' RACE reads through MiXCR, storing one row per CDR3 protein. This table has about 1.5 million distinct CDR3 sequences, approximately 43% appearing once. Input material: blood. Every receptor here comes from a woman under 30 in good health.

This clonotype was counted between two and nine times. This chain links TRBV24-1 with TRBJ2-3, with 10 nucleotides matching TRBD1. This CDR3 has 14 residues. Germline loops: CDR1 KGHDR, CDR2 SFDVKD. Losses at the gene ends were 4 bases for V and 6 bases for J; bases not matched to a gene: 3. CDR3 in amino acids: CATSEATGGDTQYF. The CDR3 DNA reads TGTGCCACCAGTGAGGCGACAGGGGGCGATACGCAGTATTTT.

This clonotype showed up many times. The CDR3 DNA sequence: TGTGCCAGCAGTTTGGGCCGGGGACCAAGGACCCCAACTAATGAAAAACTGTTTTTT. Its translation: CASSLGRGPRTPTNEKLFF. The chain recombines TRBV12-3 or TRBV12-4 with TRBJ1-4; D may be TRBD1 (5 bases). The CDR3 is made up of 19 amino acids. V lost 3 bases and J lost 0, with 20 bases in between.

The chain employs TRBV5-1 and TRBJ1-1; 10 bases map to TRBD1. Per germline, CDR1 SGHRS and CDR2 YFSETQ. V trimming: 4 bases; J trimming: 5 bases; junction bases outside the gene matches: 5. The CDR3 extends over 14 amino acids. Written as DNA, the CDR3 is TGCGCCAGCAGCCCGGACAGGGGGAAGACTGAAGCTTTCTTT. Amino acids: CASSPDRGKTEAFF.

This clonotype was observed a few times. The V and J genes are TRBV28 and TRBJ2-7; 7 nucleotides match TRBD2. The CDR3 runs 15 residues. Trimming cost V 7 bases and J 0 bases; bases outside gene matches: 9. Per germline, CDR1 MDHEN and CDR2 SYDVKM. The CDR3 protein is CASTPGTTLSYEQYF. The DNA of the CDR3 is TGTGCCAGCACCCCGGGGACTACCCTCTCCTACGAGCAGTACTTC.